This entry features one T cell receptor beta chain sequence. One entry per CDR3 protein results from TCRdb running MiXCR on the 5' RACE reads. The sample has 550,000 to 700,000 distinct CDR3 sequences, approximately 15% seen once. This entry is derived from a study of T-cell memory formation after mild COVID-19. The germline V gene has CDR1 SQVTM and CDR2 ANQGSEA. The CDR3 runs 16 residues. With 0 bases removed from V and 4 bases from J, the gap between germline ends came to 17 bases. This chain links TRBV29-1 with TRBJ2-3; D possibly corresponds to TRBD2 (6 bases). Sequenced sample: PBMCs or a T cell subset sorted from them (not recorded which). This receptor was identified in an adult woman who had mild COVID-19 (a few samples of this study predate the infection). Cell type and time point are not known. CDR3 in amino acids: CSVEDRGSWAADTQYF. The CDR3 nucleotides read TGCAGCGTTGAAGACCGGGGGAGTTGGGCGGCAGATACGCAGTATTTT.